The 19 T cell receptor beta chains presented below share a single source sample, sequenced in a study of T cell repertoires in cytomegalovirus infection. No antigen is known for these receptors. TCRdb used MiXCR to reprocess the reads, holding one entry per CDR3 protein. The table includes about 68,000 distinct CDR3 sequences, approximately 22% detected once. The sample was PBMCs, sequenced either directly or after in vitro stimulation (not recorded which). These receptors originate from a human donor in good health (CMV status not recorded). Some clones in this sample may be carry-over from other donors' samples.

V usage is TRBV15 and J usage is TRBJ2-1; perhaps TRBD2 as D (5 bases). The V end was cut by 0 bases, the J end by 8 bases, with 14 bases between. The V gene's germline CDR1 is LNHNV and CDR2 YYDKDF (reference sequence). This CDR3 has 15 amino acids. The CDR3 is CATSRERGSWDEQFF. CDR3 in DNA: TGTGCCACCAGCAGAGAACGGGGTAGCTGGGATGAGCAGTTCTTC.

The chain links TRBV5-6 to TRBJ2-1, with 14 positions matching TRBD2. Germline-derived CDR1 and CDR2 are SGHDT and YYEEEE. V shed 0 bases and J 8 bases; nucleotides not matched to a gene: 1. The CDR3 runs to 15 residues. CDR3: CASSLGGLAGDEQFF. As DNA, the CDR3 is TGTGCCAGCAGCTTGGGGGGACTAGCGGGAGATGAGCAGTTCTTC.

The table lists this clonotype with many counts. V usage is TRBV5-4 and J usage is TRBJ1-1; no firm D call. With 3 bases removed from V and 0 bases from J, the gap between germline ends came to 3 bases. Germline assignment: CDR1 SGHNT and CDR2 YYREEE (reference sequence). The CDR3 consists of 12 residues. The CDR3 spells CASSSVNTEAFF. The CDR3 DNA sequence: TGTGCCAGCAGCTCAGTGAACACTGAAGCTTTCTTT.

The gene calls are TRBV15 and TRBJ2-1, with TRBD1 matching 10 bases. The CDR3 extends over 15 amino acids. V dropped 5 bases and J dropped 4; count of bases not matched to a gene: 5. Germline V CDR1 and CDR2: LNHNV, YYDKDF (reference sequence). CDR3 amino acids: CATSSWTGGYNEQFF. DNA of the CDR3: TGTGCCACCAGCTCCTGGACAGGGGGATACAATGAGCAGTTCTTC. The full variable domain, with the rest looked up from reference TRBV15 and TRBJ2-1, is DAMVIQNPRYQVTQFGKPVTLSCSQTLNHNVMYWYQQKSSQAPKLLFHYYDKDFNNEADTPDNFQSRRPNTSFCFLDIRSPGLGDTAMYLCATSSWTGGYNEQFFGPGTRLTVL.

The V gene is TRBV27, the J gene TRBJ1-3; D call uncertain. The V gene lost 3 bases and the J gene lost 1 base, with 4 bases spanning the gap. The CDR3 runs 13 residues. Germline V gene sequence: CDR1 MNHEY, CDR2 SMNVEV (reference sequence). The CDR3 reads CASSFASGNTIYF. The CDR3 DNA follows: TGTGCCAGCAGTTTTGCTTCTGGAAACACCATATATTTT.

The chain joins TRBV9 to TRBJ2-1; D is perhaps TRBD2 (6 bases). V gave up 4 bases and J gave up 8 bases, with 16 bases separating them. The CDR3 runs 14 residues. Germline values: CDR1 SGDLS, CDR2 YYNGEE. The CDR3 reads CASSTRLVRDEQFF. DNA for the CDR3: TGTGCCAGCAGCACACGACTAGTACGAGATGAGCAGTTCTTC.

The CDR3 protein is CSASRGGQETQYF. The CDR3, as DNA: TGCAGTGCTAGCCGAGGGGGTCAAGAGACCCAGTACTTC. V and J are TRBV20-1 and TRBJ2-5, with D possibly TRBD1 on 6 matching bases. Trimming took off 3 bases at V and 2 bases at J, with 10 bases between the two ends. Germline V CDR1 and CDR2: DFQATT, SNEGSKA (reference sequence). The CDR3 runs 13 residues.

The sample holds a few counts of this clonotype. The V and J genes are TRBV2 and TRBJ2-1; 7 bases align to TRBD1. V lost 1 base, J lost 4 bases, and 1 base stayed unmatched. Germline V gene data show CDR1 as SNHLY and CDR2 as FYNNEI. CDR3 length: 14 residues. The CDR3 DNA sequence: TGTGCCAGCAGTGAAGGACAGGGTTACAATGAGCAGTTCTTC. Translation: CASSEGQGYNEQFF. Looking up the rest from reference TRBV2 and TRBJ2-1 gives the full variable domain: EPEVTQTPSHQVTQMGQEVILRCVPISNHLYFYWYRQILGQKVEFLVSFYNNEISEKSEIFDDQFSVERPDGSNFTLKIRSTKLEDSAMYFCASSEGQGYNEQFFGPGTRLTVL.

This clonotype was seen many times. The V call is TRBV13, the J call TRBJ2-7; 12 positions agree with TRBD2. Trimming cost V 5 bases and J 2 bases; bases outside gene matches: 7. The CDR3 is 16 amino acids. Germline V gene data show CDR1 as PRHDT and CDR2 as FYEKMQ (reference sequence). CDR3 DNA sequence: TGTGCCAGCAGCGGACAACTAGCGGGAGGCGCCTACGAGCAGTACTTC. Amino acids: CASSGQLAGGAYEQYF.

By proportion, this clonotype is medium-sized (0.01 to 0.1%). The J gene is TRBJ1-5, the V gene TRBV7-2, with a weak D call TRBD1 (6 bases). CDR1 is SGHTA and CDR2 is FQGNSA in the germline V gene. The V end lost 1 base, the J end lost 1 base, and 8 bases lay between the germline ends. This CDR3 spans 15 amino acids. This CDR3 reads CASSLVTGSNQPQHF. In nucleotides, the CDR3 is TGTGCCAGCAGCTTAGTAACAGGGAGCAATCAGCCCCAGCATTTT.

The chain employs TRBV7-2 and TRBJ1-2, with D possibly TRBD1 on 5 matching bases. The CDR3 sequence is 14 residues long. Trimming took off 7 bases at V and 4 bases at J, with 16 bases between the two ends. Germline V gene lookup returns CDR1 SGHTA and CDR2 FQGNSA. CDR3 loop: CASKYPGGVYGYTF. CDR3 DNA sequence: TGTGCCAGCAAGTACCCCGGGGGTGTCTATGGCTACACCTTC.

The chain combines TRBV12-3 or TRBV12-4 with TRBJ1-4; TRBD1 aligns across 7 bases. V was clipped by 3 bases and J by 7 bases; unmatched bases: 5. This CDR3 is built from 14 residues. The CDR3 here is CASSFLRGSEKLFF. CDR3 bases: TGTGCCAGCAGTTTTCTCAGGGGGTCTGAAAAACTGTTTTTT.

The chain employs TRBV28 and TRBJ2-5; 10 bases line up with TRBD1. V shed 6 bases and J 4 bases; nucleotides not matched to a gene: 14. Germline CDR1 reads MDHEN; CDR2 reads SYDVKM. The CDR3 totals 17 residues. CDR3 DNA: TGTGCCAGCAGCTTGGGACCGGGACAGGGGTTGTCAGAGACCCAGTACTTC. Translation gives CASSLGPGQGLSETQYF.

The J gene is TRBJ2-5, the V gene TRBV29-1; D is ambiguous. This CDR3 contains 11 residues. Trimming shortened V by 8 bases and J by 2 bases, and 9 bases separated the two germline ends. Germline V gene sequence: CDR1 SQVTM, CDR2 ANQGSEA. CDR3: CSFIGQETQYF. The CDR3 region has the DNA TGCAGCTTTATTGGGCAAGAGACCCAGTACTTC.

This clonotype was picked up a small number of times. The chain carries TRBV7-2 and TRBJ2-5; maybe TRBD1 (6 bases). The CDR3 is 15 amino acids. Germline loops: CDR1 SGHTA, CDR2 FQGNSA. This CDR3 is CATQTTGTTQETQYF. The CDR3 coding sequence is TGTGCGACCCAAACAACGGGGACAACTCAAGAGACCCAGTACTTC.

In this sample, this clonotype turned up a few times. The chain uses TRBV19 and TRBJ2-7; no clear D gene. Germline lookup yields CDR1 LNHDA and CDR2 SQIVND (reference sequence). The CDR3 runs to 15 residues. V was cut by 4 bases and J by 7 bases, with 20 bases left in between. The CDR3 DNA follows: TGTGCCAGTAGTAGGAGTGTTCTGGATCCCGCGGAGCAGTACTTC. This gives the protein CASSRSVLDPAEQYF.

This clonotype has ten or more counts. The chain employs TRBV12-3 or TRBV12-4 and TRBJ2-5, with 12 bases identical to TRBD2. J lost 5 bases, V lost 8 bases, and 6 bases had no gene match. The CDR3 is 14 residues long. The CDR3 DNA reads TGTGCCAGCGGACTAGCGGGGTGGGTTGAGACCCAGTACTTC. Residues: CASGLAGWVETQYF.

This clonotype was seen many times. The rearrangement uses TRBV7-8 and TRBJ2-1; weak D call: TRBD2 (5 bases). Trimming shortened V by 3 bases and J by 0 bases, and 12 bases separated the two germline ends. The CDR3 totals 16 residues. Germline V gene lookup returns CDR1 SGHVS and CDR2 FQNEAQ. CDR3 coding DNA: TGTGCCAGCAGCTTGGTTGCGGGCGCCTCCTACAATGAGCAGTTCTTC. This sequence encodes CASSLVAGASYNEQFF.

This chain connects TRBV6-2 or TRBV6-3 to TRBJ2-7, with unresolved D. V was trimmed by 6 bases and J by 1 base, leaving 4 bases between them. The germline gives CDR1 MNHEY, CDR2 SVGEGT. The length of the CDR3 is 11 residues. CDR3 protein: CASSQSYEQYF. CDR3 bases: TGTGCCAGCAGCCAGTCCTACGAGCAGTACTTC.